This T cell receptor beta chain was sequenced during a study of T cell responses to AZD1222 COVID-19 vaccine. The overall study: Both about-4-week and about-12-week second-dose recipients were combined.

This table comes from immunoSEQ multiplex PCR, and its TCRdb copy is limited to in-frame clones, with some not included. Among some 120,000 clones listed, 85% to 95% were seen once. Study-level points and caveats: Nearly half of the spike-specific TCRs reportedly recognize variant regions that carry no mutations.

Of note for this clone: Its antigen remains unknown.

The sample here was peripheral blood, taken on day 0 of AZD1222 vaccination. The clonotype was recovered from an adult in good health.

The CDR3 loop reads CASSQGGIGTGGSKNQPQHF. In DNA form, the CDR3 reads TGCGCCAGCAGCCAAGGGGGGATAGGGACAGGGGGCTCTAAGAATCAGCCCCAGCATTTT. The chain links TRBV4-1 to TRBJ1-5, with TRBD1 matching 12 bases. CDR1 and CDR2 from the germline V gene are MGHRA and YSYEKL. V lost 1 base and J lost 4; bases outside the gene matches: 14. The length of the CDR3 is 20 residues.